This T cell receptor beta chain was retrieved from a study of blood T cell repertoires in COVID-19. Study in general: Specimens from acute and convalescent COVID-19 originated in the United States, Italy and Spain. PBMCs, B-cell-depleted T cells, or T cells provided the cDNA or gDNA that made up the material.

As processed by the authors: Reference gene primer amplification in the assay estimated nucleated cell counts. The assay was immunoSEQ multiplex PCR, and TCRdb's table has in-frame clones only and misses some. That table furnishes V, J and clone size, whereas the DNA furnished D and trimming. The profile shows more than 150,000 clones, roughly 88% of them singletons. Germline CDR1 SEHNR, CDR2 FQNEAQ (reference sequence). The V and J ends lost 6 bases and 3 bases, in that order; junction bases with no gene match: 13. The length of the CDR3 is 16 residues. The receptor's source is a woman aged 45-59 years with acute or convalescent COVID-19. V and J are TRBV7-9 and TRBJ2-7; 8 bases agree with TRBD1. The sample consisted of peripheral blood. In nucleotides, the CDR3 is TGTGCCAGCAGTCACCTCCCCAAAGGACAGGGCTACGAGCAGTACTTC. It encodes CASSHLPKGQGYEQYF.